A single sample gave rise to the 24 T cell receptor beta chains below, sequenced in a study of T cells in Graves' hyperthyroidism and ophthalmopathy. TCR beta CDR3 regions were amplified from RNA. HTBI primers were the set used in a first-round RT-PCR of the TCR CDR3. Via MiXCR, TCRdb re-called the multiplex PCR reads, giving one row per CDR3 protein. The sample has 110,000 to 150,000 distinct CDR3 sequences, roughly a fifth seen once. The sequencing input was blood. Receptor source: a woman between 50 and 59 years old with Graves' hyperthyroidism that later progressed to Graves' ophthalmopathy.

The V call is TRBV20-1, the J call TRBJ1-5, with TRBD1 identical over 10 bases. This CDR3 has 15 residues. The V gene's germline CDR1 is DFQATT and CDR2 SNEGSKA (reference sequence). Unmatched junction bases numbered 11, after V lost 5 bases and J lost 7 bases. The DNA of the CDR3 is TGCAGTGCTCCCGACAGGGGGCTACGGGGGCAGCCCCAGCATTTT. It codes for CSAPDRGLRGQPQHF.

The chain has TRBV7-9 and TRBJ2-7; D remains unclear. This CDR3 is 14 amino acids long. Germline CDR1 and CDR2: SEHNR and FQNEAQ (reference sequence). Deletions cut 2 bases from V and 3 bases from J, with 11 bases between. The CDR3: CASSLTHGFYEQYF. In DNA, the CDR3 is TGTGCCAGCAGCTTAACTCACGGATTCTACGAGCAGTACTTC.

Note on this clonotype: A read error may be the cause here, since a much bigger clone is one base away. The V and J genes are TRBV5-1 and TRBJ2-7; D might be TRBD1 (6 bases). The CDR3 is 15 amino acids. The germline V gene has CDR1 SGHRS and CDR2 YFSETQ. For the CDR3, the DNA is TGCGCCAGCAGCTTGGCCATTGGACAGTCCTACCAGCAGTACTTC. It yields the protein CASSLAIGQSYQQYF.

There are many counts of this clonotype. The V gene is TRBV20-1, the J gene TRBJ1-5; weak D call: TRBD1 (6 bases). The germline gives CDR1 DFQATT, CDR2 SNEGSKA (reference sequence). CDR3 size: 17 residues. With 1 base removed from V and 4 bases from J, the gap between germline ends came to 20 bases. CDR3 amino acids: CSARGFLGRGENQPQHF. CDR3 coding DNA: TGCAGTGCTAGAGGTTTTCTCGGCAGGGGTGAAAATCAGCCCCAGCATTTT.

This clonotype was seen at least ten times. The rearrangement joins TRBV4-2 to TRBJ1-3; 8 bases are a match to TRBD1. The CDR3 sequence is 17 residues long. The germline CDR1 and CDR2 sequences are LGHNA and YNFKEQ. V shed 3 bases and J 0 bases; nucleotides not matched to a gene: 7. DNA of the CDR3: TGTGCCAGCAGCCATACCGGGACAGGCAACTCTGGAAACACCATATATTTT. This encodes CASSHTGTGNSGNTIYF.

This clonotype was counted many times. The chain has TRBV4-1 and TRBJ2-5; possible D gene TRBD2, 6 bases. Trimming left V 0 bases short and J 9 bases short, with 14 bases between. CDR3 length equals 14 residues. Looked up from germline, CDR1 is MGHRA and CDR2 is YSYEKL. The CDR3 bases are TGCGCCAGCAGCCAAGAATTTCAAGGCGGGGCCCAGTACTTC. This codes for CASSQEFQGGAQYF.

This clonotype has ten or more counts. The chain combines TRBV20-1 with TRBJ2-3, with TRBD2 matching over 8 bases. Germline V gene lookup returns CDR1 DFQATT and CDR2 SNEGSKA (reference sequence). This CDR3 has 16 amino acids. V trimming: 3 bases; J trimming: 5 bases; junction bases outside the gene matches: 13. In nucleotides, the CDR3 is TGCAGTGCTAGTTGGTCGTTCGCGGGAGGTAGAGATACGCAGTATTTT. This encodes CSASWSFAGGRDTQYF.

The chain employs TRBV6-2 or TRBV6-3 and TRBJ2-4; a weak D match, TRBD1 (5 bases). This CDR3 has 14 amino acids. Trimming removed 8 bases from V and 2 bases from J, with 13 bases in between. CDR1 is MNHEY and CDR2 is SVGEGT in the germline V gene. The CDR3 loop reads CASAAGKTKNIQYF. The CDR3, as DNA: TGTGCCAGCGCAGCAGGGAAAACCAAAAACATTCAGTACTTC.

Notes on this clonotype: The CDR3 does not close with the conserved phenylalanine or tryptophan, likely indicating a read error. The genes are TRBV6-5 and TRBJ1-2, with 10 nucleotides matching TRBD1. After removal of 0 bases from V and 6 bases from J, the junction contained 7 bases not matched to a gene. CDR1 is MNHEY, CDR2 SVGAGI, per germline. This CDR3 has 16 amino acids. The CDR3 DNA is TGTGCCAGCAGTTACTCTTCCGCCGGGACAGGGGATGGCTACACCTCC. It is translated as CASSYSSAGTGDGYTS.

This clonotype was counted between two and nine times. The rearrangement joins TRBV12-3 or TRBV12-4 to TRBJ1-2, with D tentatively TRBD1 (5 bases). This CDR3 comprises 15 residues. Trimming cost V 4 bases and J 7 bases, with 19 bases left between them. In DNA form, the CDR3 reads TGTGCCAGCAGTTCGACCCAGGGAGTTCCTCGTGGCTACACCTTC. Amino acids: CASSSTQGVPRGYTF.

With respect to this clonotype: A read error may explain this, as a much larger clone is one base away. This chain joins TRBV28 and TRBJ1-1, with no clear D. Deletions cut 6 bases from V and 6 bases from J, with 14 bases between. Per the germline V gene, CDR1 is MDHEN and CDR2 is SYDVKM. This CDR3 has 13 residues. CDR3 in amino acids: CASSPLYSAEAFF. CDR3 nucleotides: TGTGCCAGCAGCCCACTGTATAGCGCTGAAGCTTTCTTT.

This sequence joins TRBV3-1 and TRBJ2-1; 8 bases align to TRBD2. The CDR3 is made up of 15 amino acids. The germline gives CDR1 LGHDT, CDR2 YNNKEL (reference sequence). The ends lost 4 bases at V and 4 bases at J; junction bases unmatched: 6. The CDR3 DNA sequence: TGTGCCAGCAGCCCCGGACTAGCTCAATACAATGAGCAGTTCTTC. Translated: CASSPGLAQYNEQFF.

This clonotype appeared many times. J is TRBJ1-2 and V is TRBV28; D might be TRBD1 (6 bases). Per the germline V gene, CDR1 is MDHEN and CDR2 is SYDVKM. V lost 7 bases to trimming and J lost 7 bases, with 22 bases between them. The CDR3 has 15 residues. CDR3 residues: CASTIGGGRVFGYTF. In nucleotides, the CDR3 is TGTGCCAGCACCATTGGGGGGGGGCGCGTATTTGGCTACACCTTC.

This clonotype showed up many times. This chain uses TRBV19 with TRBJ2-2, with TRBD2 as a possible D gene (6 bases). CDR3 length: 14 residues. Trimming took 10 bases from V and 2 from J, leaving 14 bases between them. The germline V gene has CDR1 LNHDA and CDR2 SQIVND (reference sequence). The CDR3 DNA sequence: TGTGCCACCCAATTAGCGGAAAACACCGGGGAGCTGTTTTTT. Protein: CATQLAENTGELFF.

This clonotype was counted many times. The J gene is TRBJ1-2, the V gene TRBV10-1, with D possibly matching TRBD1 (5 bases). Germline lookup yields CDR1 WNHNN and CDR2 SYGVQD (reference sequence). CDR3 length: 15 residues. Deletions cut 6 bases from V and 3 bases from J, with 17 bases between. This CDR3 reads CASRRHLRGDYGYTF. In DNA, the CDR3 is TGCGCCAGCAGACGACACTTAAGGGGAGACTATGGCTACACCTTC.

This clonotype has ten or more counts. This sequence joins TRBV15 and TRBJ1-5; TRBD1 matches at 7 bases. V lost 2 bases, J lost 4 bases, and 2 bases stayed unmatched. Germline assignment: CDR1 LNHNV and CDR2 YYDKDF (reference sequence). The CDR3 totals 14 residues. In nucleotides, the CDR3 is TGTGCCACCAGCAGACGGGGACAGAATCAGCCCCAGCATTTT. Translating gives CATSRRGQNQPQHF.

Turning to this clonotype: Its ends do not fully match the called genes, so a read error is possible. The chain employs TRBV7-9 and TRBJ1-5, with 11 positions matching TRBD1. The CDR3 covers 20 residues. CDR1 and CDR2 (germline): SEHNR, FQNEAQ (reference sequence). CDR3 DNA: TGTGCCAGCAATGCGTACCGGGACAGGGGGAATTCATATAGCAATCGGCCCCAGCATTTT. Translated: CASNAYRDRGNSYSNRPQHF.

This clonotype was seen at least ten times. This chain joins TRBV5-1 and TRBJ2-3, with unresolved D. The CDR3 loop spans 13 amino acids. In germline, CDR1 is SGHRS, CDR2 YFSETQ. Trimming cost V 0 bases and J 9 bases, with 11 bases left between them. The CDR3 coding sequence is TGCGCCAGCAGCTTGGTAAGCCAGCGAACGCAGTATTTT. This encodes CASSLVSQRTQYF.

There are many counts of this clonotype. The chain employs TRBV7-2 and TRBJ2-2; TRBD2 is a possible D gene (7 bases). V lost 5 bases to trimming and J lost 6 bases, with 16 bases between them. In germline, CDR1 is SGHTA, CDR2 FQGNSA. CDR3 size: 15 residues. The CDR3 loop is CASSVLGGAPGELFF. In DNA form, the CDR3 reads TGTGCCAGCAGCGTCCTAGGGGGGGCTCCCGGGGAGCTGTTTTTT.

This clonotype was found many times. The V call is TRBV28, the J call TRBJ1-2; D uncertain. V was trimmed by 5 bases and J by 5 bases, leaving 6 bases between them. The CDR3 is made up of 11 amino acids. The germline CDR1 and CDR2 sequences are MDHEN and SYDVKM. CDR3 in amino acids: CASSQQYGYTF. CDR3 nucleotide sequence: TGTGCCAGCAGTCAGCAATATGGCTACACCTTC.

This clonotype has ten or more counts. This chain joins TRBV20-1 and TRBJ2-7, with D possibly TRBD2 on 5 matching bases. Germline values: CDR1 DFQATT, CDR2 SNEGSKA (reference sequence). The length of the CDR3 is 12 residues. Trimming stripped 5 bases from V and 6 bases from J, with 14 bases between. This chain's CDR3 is CSAERTRSEQYF. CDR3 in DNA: TGCAGTGCTGAGAGAACTAGATCCGAGCAGTACTTC.

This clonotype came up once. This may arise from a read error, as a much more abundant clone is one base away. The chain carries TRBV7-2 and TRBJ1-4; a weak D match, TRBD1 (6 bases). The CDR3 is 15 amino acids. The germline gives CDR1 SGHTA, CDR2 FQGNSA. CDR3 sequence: CANSPTGTKMGKLFF. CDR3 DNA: TGTGCCAACAGCCCAACCGGGACAAAGATGGGAAAACTGTTTTTT.

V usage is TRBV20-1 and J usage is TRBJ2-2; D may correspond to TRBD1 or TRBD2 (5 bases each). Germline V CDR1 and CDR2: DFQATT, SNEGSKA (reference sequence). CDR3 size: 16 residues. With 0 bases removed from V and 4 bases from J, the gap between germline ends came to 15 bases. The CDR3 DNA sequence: TGCAGTGCTAGAGATGGGCTCTGGGGGAGCACCGGGGAGCTGTTTTTT. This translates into CSARDGLWGSTGELFF.

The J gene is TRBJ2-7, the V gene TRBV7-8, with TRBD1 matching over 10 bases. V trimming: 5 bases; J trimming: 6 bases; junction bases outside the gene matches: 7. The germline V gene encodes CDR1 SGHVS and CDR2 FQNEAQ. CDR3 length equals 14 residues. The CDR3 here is CASSHQTGGVEQYF. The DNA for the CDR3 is TGTGCCAGCAGCCATCAGACAGGGGGCGTCGAGCAGTACTTC.